This T cell receptor beta chain was obtained from a study of regulatory dendritic cells for organ transplantation. Study as a whole: Monocytes received vitamin D3 on days 0 and 4, IL-10 on day 4. Overall study findings and caveats: Mature dendritic cells appeared to drive more memory CD8+ clonal expansion than regulatory ones. Naive CD4+ and CD8+ repertoires were highly diverse; memory CD8+ was most oligoclonal.

Allogeneic regulatory or mature dendritic cells were co-cultured for roughly five days with CFSE-labeled sorted T cells at 1:10. CD4+ or CD8+ T cells were sorted as naive CD45RA+ or memory CD45RO+. The germline CDR1 and CDR2 sequences are SGHNT and YENEEA. The CDR3 sequence is 12 residues long. Trimming removed 2 bases at V and 2 bases at J, with 4 bases between. As regards this clone: As yet, its antigen is unknown.

TCRdb keeps only in-frame clones here, not all; method: immunoSEQ multiplex PCR. The sample lists 12,000 or so clones; around three quarters were seen once. The sequencing input was naive CD4+ T cells from blood cultured with regulatory dendritic cells. Described subset: CD45RA+ naive T cells. V gene TRBV11-3 combines with J gene TRBJ2-7; D is undetermined. The source of this sequence is a human donor in good health. CDR3 protein: CASSLTAYEQYF. In DNA, the CDR3 is TGTGCCAGCAGCTTAACGGCCTACGAGCAGTACTTC.